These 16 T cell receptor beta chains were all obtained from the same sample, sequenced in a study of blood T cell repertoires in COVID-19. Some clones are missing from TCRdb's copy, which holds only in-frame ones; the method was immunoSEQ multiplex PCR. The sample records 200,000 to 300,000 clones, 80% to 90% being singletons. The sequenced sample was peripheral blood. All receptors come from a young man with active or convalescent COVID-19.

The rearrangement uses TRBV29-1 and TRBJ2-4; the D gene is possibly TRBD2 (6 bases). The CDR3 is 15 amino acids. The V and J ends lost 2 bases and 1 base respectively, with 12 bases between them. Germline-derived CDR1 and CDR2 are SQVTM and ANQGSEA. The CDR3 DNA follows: TGCAGCGTTGAATCCACGGAGGGGGCCAAAAACATTCAGTACTTC. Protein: CSVESTEGAKNIQYF.

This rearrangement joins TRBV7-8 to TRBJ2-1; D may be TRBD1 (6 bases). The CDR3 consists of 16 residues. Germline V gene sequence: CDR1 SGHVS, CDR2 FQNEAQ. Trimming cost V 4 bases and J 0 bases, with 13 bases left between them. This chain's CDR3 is CASSSLGGTSYNEQFF. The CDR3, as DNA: TGTGCCAGCAGCTCGCTAGGGGGTACCTCCTACAATGAGCAGTTCTTC.

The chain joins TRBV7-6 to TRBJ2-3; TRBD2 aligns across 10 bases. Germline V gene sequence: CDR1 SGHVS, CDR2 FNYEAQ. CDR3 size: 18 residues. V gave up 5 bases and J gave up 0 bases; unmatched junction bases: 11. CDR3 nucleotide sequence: TGTGCCAGCAGCCAACTAGCGGATAGCGGGGGGAGCACAGATACGCAGTATTTT. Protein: CASSQLADSGGSTDTQYF.

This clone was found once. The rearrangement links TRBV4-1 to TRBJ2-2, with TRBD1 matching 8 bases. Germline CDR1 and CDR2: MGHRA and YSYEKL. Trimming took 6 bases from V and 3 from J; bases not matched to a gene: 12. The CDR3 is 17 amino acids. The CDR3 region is CASSHPGDRGDTGELFF. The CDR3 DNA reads TGCGCCAGCAGTCACCCGGGCGACAGGGGTGACACCGGGGAGCTGTTTTTT.

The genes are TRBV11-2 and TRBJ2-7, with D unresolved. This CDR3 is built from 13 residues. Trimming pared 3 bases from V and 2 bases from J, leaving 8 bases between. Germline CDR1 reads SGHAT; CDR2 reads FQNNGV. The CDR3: CASSLGYTYEQYF. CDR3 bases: TGTGCCAGCAGCTTGGGCTACACCTACGAGCAGTACTTC.

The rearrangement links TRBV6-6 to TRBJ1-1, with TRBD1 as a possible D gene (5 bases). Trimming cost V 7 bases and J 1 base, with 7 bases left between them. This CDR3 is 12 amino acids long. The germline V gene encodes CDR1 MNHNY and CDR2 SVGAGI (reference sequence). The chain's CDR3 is CASNQGNTEAFF. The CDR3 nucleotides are TGTGCCAGCAACCAGGGGAACACTGAAGCTTTCTTT.

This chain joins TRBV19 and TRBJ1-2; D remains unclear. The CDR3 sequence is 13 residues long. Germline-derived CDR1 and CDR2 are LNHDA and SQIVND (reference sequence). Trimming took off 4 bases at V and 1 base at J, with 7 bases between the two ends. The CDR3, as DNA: TGTGCCAGTAGTACCCGGTTTAACTATGGCTACACCTTC. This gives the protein CASSTRFNYGYTF. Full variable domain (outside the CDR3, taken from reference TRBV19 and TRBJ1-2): DGGITQSPKYLFRKEGQNVTLSCEQNLNHDAMYWYRQDPGQGLRLIYYSQIVNDFQKGDIAEGYSVSREKKESFPLTVTSAQKNPTAFYLCASSTRFNYGYTFGSGTRLTVV.

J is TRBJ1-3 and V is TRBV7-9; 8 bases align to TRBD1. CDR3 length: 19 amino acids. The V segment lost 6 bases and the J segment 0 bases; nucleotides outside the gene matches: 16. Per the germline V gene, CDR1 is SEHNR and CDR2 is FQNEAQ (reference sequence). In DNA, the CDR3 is TGTGCCAGCAGGAATACCGGGACAGGAAAACGAAGCTCTGGAAACACCATATATTTT. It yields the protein CASRNTGTGKRSSGNTIYF.

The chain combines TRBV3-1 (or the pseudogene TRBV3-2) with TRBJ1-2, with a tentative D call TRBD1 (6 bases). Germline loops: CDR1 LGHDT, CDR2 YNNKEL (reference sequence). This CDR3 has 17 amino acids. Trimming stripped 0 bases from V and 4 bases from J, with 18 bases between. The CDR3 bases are TGTGCCAGCAGCCAAGACATGGGGACACTTCCTCCCTATGGCTACACCTTC. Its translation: CASSQDMGTLPPYGYTF.

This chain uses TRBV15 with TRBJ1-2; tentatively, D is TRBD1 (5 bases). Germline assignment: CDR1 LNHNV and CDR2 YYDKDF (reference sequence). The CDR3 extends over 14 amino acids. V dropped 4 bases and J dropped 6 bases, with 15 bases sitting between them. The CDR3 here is CATSIDLRGDGYTF. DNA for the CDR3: TGTGCCACCAGCATCGATCTTCGGGGGGATGGCTACACCTTC.

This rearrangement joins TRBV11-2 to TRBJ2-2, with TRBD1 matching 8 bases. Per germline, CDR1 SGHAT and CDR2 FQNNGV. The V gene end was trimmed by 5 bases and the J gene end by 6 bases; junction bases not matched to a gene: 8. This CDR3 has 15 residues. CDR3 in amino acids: CASSVRQGRPGELFF. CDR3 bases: TGTGCCAGCAGCGTCCGACAGGGGAGGCCCGGGGAGCTGTTTTTT.

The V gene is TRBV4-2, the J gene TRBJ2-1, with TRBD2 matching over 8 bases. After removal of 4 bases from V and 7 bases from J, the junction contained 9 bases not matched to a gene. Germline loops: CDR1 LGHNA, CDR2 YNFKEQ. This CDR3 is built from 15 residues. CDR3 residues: CASSLHLGTSNEQFF. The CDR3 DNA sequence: TGTGCCAGCAGCCTGCACTTAGGGACTAGTAATGAGCAGTTCTTC.

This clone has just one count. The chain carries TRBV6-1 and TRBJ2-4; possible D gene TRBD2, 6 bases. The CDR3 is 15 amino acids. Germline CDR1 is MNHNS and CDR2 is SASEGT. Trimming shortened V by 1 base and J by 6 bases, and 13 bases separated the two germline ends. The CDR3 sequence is CASSEVVGLPNIQYF. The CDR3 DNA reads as TGTGCCAGCAGTGAAGTTGTCGGACTACCAAACATTCAGTACTTC.

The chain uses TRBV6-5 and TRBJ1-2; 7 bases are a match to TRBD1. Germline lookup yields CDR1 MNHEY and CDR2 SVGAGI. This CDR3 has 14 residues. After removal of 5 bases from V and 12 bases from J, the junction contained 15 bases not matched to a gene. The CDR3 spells CASSPLQGSSINTF. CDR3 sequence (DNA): TGTGCCAGCAGTCCCCTACAGGGGTCTAGTATTAACACCTTC.

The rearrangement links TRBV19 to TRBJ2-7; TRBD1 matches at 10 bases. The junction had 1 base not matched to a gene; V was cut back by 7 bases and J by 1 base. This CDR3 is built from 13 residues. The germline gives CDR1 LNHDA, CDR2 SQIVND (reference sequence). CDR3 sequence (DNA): TGTGCCAGTACGGACAGGGGGTCCTACGAGCAGTACTTC. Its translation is CASTDRGSYEQYF.

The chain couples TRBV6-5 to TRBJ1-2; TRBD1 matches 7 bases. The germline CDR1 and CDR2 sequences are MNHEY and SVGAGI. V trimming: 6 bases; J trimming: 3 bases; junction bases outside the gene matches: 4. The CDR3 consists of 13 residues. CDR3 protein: CASRKTGDYGYTF. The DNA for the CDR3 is TGTGCCAGCAGGAAAACAGGGGACTATGGCTACACCTTC.